Sequencing of this T cell receptor beta chain was carried out in a study of cytomegalovirus exposure and HLA in healthy donors (dated by TCRdb to 2016 to 2017). A note on the overall study: An earlier analysis of roughly 570 of the donors reported approximately 300 Gb of sequence data and roughly 120 million unique TCR beta sequences obtained from roughly 170 million T cells. Roughly 310 gigabases of sequencing data and approximately 85 million unique TCR sequences were included in an early release covering roughly 600 HLA-typed donors. Of the 300 to 500 genotyped donors, approximately 81% were placed in the genetic ancestry cluster associated with self-reported Caucasian donors. The study aimed to test whether signatures of past pathogen exposure could be identified by cataloging public T cell receptors. The T cell repertoires of several hundred subjects were profiled by immunosequencing and related to cytomegalovirus serostatus. A separate validation cohort of over a hundred different subjects was used in addition to the 666-subject first cohort. High-throughput TCR immunosequencing, statistical association of individual TCRs with disease status, and machine learning were combined to predict cytomegalovirus infection status. To study patterns of TCR occurrence, a later analysis re-analyzed previously published TCR beta repertoires from 700 or so donors and added high-resolution HLA genotyping. Rather than drawing on any new phenotypic data, the later analysis identified candidate immune exposures from TCR beta sequences and the way those sequences occurred across donors. To decide whether each TCR beta V gene segment behaved as functional or pseudogenic, an earlier analysis of 587 of the donors relied on high-throughput TCR beta sequencing. Donor age, sex, ethnicity and CMV serostatus were compiled together with the repertoire data. A later genetic analysis took genome-wide SNP genotypes for about 65% of the 666 donors and used that subset as a discovery cohort. All discovery cohort repertoires had been generated on a single sequencing platform. Class I and class II HLA loci were covered by the typing at four-digit resolution. Typing coverage varied by locus: 629-630 donors for A, B, C, DRB1 and DQB1; 500 to 550 for DQA1; 606 for DPA1; roughly 450 for DPB1. Roughly five DR-DQ haplotypes were handled as single units for association and clustering, since linkage in the cohort was strong. Among almost 400 genotyped donors of the cohort, an average of 235,054 unique TCR beta nucleotide sequences were sequenced per donor, 15% to 20% of them non-productive.

Concerning this clone: Its antigen remains undetermined.

The cohort comprised 550 to 700 healthy bone marrow donors. At the time of sampling, all cohort members were nominally healthy, though unrecorded immune exposures were likely present. The donor tested CMV seronegative and was one of the 352 seronegative cohort members. Every donor gave a peripheral blood sample, and the peripheral blood mononuclear cells from that sample were used for TCR beta sequencing. Genomic DNA was extracted from the blood cell samples with the Qiagen DNeasy Blood Extraction Kit. Overall results and qualifications from the work: Assigning TCR associations to individual alleles was difficult when HLA alleles, especially DR and DQ, strongly co-occurred. Most TCR sequences were seen in very few donors, while some public TCRs were found in many individuals. Some IMGT-functional V segments, including TRBV6-2 and TRBV6-3, could not be told apart with the 87-base-pair reads, so those segments were excluded. Compared with the roughly 710-donor mean, donors in an Asian-associated ancestry cluster had fewer N-insertions in productive TCRs, according to a later genetic analysis. For the cohort, immune exposure information was limited to CMV serostatus. The authors suggested that the approach could potentially be extended to other disease states and immunological phenotypes. Because HLA typing was missing for some donors at each locus, association tests included only the typed subset. The sequencing pipeline was judged likely to have produced a cluster of highly shared sequence variants as a technical artifact. The classifier was reported to diagnose cytomegalovirus status with high specificity and sensitivity in both the original and validation cohorts. Linkage disequilibrium might explain the correlated functional status among segregating V segments, but an unknown experimental factor could not be excluded. According to a later analysis, parvovirus B19, influenza, CMV and Epstein-Barr virus appeared linked to several top co-occurrence clusters. A total of roughly 160 TCR beta chains were listed by the study as associated with cytomegalovirus. Presence/absence analyses assumed roughly uniform sequencing depth across donors, an assumption that may not hold. A later analysis found that TCR association rates varied across HLA loci, with DRB1 alleles showing the most associated TCRs and HLA-C alleles the fewest. In a later genetic analysis, a missense DCLRE1C variant was associated with V-gene and J-gene trimming of TCR beta chains, and the association was replicated in an independent cohort. According to a later analysis, most CMV-associated TCR beta chains appeared to be HLA-restricted, and the HLA associations seemed to be driven largely by CMV exposure. A further reported finding was that TCR beta sequences accurately predicted the HLA-A and HLA-B alleles for most subjects in the first cohort. This cohort had only TCR beta chains sequenced, and the lack of alpha or paired-chain data limited which features could be detected. Because counts were too low, seventeen rarely observed V segments, including chromosome 9 orphons, were excluded from the earlier analysis of a few hundred of the donors. Specific HLA alleles were associated with over 15,000 TCR beta sequences at a false discovery rate of 0.05 in a later analysis. An earlier analysis of roughly 570 of the donors showed that most TCR beta V segments appeared in productive rearrangements either about 90% or about 30% of the time, which broadly matched IMGT annotations. A later analysis found that HLA-associated TCR beta chains were more clonally expanded and had lower generation probabilities than equally common non-associated chains. Three of the identified cytomegalovirus-associated TCR beta chains were confirmed in vitro to be specific for cytomegalovirus antigens.

Library preparation used the immunoSEQ multiplex PCR assay. A mixture of 60 forward primers for TCR Vbeta segments and 13 reverse primers for TCR Jbeta segments was used in the multiplex PCR. The CDR3 region of rearranged TCR beta genes was amplified from genomic DNA with a multiplex PCR assay. Amplified TCR beta libraries were sequenced as 87-base-pair reads on the Illumina HiSeq System. The published analysis was carried out like this. A later analysis tallied around 80 million unique TCR beta chains across the 610 or so repertoires, and approximately 12 million of those chains were shared by two or more donors. To remove PCR and sequencing errors, raw reads were error-corrected and collapsed into unique sequences using a nearest-neighbor algorithm that merged closely related sequences. Alignment of CDR3 sequences to IMGT reference sequences was used to assign V, D and J gene segments. For a sequence to be retained, a match of at least six nucleotides was required to both a V gene segment and a J gene segment. Rearrangements were called productive when the CDR3 lacked stop codons and stayed in frame with V and J; all others were non-productive. Following IMGT convention, CDR3 was defined as the stretch from the second conserved V-encoded cysteine up to the conserved J-encoded phenylalanine. In an earlier analysis of 587 of the donors, sequences lacking an unambiguous match to a single V gene segment were excluded. In an earlier analysis of around 600 of the donors, V segments were called functional above 56.7% productive rearrangements and were called segregating when the between-donor standard deviation exceeded 5%. To diagnose cytomegalovirus status from the catalog of TCR beta chain sequences, a statistical classification framework was built. In a later analysis, TCR nucleotide sequences were compared against IMGT/GENE-DB human TR gene sequences so that V and J genes could be assigned. In a later analysis, CDR3 sequences and most-parsimonious VDJ recombination scenarios were assigned using the TCRdist pipeline. A later analysis defined each TCR beta chain by its CDR3 amino acid sequence plus V-gene family, and excluded reads lacking a unique V-gene family. A later analysis removed 592 highly shared, low-generation-probability nucleotide sequences to deal with suspected cross-contamination and a sequencing artifact. In a later analysis, a clonal expansion index was calculated for each public chain from normalized within-repertoire ranks of inferred template counts. In a later analysis, generation probabilities were computed using a VDJ recombination model fitted to out-of-frame rearrangements, and the results were checked against IGoR. In a later analysis, TCR-TCR, TCR-HLA and TCR-CMV co-occurrence was scored with hypergeometric tests, and a repertoire-size bias correction was applied to TCR pairs. False discovery rates were estimated in a later analysis by permuting HLA or CMV assignments 20 times. In a later analysis, co-occurring TCRs were grouped using DBSCAN, and TCRdist sequence similarity was added for clustering within HLA-allele-positive subsets. For co-occurrence clustering, repertoires with fewer than 30,000 or more than 120,000 public chains were excluded, along with a handful of repertoires with anomalous nucleotide sharing. Held by TCRdb, this immuneACCESS table contains in-frame sequences only and omits some clones. Under half of the omission traces to an unresolved V gene where checked; the cause of the rest is unknown. V, J and clone size were drawn from that table, and D and trimming were deduced from the DNA. The data table for this sample lists about 160,000 clones. Jointly, the top ten make up around 1.4% of the sample.

Via the germline V gene, CDR1 is MNHNS and CDR2 SASEGT. There are 12 amino acids in the CDR3, from cysteine to phenylalanine inclusive. Only the CDR3 DNA is retained, 36 bases long and in frame from the first base. V and J are truncated by 8 bases and 1 base respectively, leaving an intervening sequence of 7 bases. Source material: PBMCs. The sequence derives from a woman aged 60-75 years in good health and CMV-seronegative. Recombination linked TRBV6-1 to TRBJ2-3, and perhaps TRBD1 as D gene, on 6 matching bases. Here is the DNA: TGTGCCAGCGGGGGCGGCACAGATACGCAGTATTTT. It translates as CASGGGTDTQYF.